This entry lists 14 T cell receptor beta chains sequenced from one sample in a study of cytotoxic CD8 clonotypes in ibrutinib-treated CLL (dated by TCRdb to about 2021). According to the study, the label for this sample's time point signals: 12 to 13 months on ibrutinib. The library relied on the immunoSEQ multiplex PCR assay. TCRdb holds this immuneACCESS table with in-frame rearrangements only. Some clones are missing; in checked studies, unresolved V genes explain under half, and the rest has no known cause. The sample has around 150,000 clones on record, approximately 77% of them singletons. Roughly 1.9% of the sample belongs to the ten largest clones. Sample: PBMCs, taken after 12 months of ibrutinib treatment. These receptors were obtained from a human donor with chronic lymphocytic leukemia.

The V and J genes are TRBV14 and TRBJ1-1; 7 bases line up with TRBD1. CDR1 is SGHDN and CDR2 is FVKESK in the germline V gene. V lost 3 bases, J lost 2 bases, and 9 bases stayed unmatched. The CDR3 sequence is 16 residues long. CDR3 residues: CASSQITGVSNTEAFF. CDR3 nucleotides: TGTGCCAGCAGCCAGATTACAGGGGTAAGCAACACTGAAGCTTTCTTT.

This rearrangement joins TRBV30 to TRBJ1-1, with D hard to call. The CDR3 totals 11 residues. The germline gives CDR1 GTSNPN, CDR2 SVGIG (reference sequence). The ends were cut back, 3 bases at V and 5 bases at J, with 7 bases in the middle. The CDR3 protein is CAWSSRTEAFF. CDR3 nucleotide sequence: TGTGCCTGGAGCAGCAGGACTGAAGCTTTCTTT.

This rearrangement joins TRBV18 to TRBJ1-1; D unresolved. Trimming removed 4 bases at V and 4 bases at J, with 13 bases between. From germline, CDR1 is KGHSH and CDR2 LQKENI. The CDR3 has 14 residues. CDR3 bases: TGTGCCAGCTCACGGTTAGAGGGCGGCACTGAAGCTTTCTTT. Its translation: CASSRLEGGTEAFF.

This clone was detected once. The rearrangement uses TRBV7-2 and TRBJ2-7; D could derive from TRBD1 or TRBD2 (6 bases each). CDR1 and CDR2 (germline): SGHTA, FQGNSA. Trimming removed 5 bases at V and 3 bases at J, with 17 bases between. The CDR3 sequence is 15 residues long. CDR3 region: CASSAVRGVNYEQYF. Here the CDR3 DNA reads TGTGCCAGCAGCGCAGTTAGGGGGGTGAACTACGAGCAGTACTTC. The whole variable domain, filled in from reference TRBV7-2 and TRBJ2-7, reads GAGVSQSPSNKVTEKGKDVELRCDPISGHTALYWYRQSLGQGLEFLIYFQGNSAPDKSGLPSDRFSAERTGGSVSTLTIQRTQQEDSAVYLCASSAVRGVNYEQYFGPGTRLTVT.

The chain carries TRBV28 and TRBJ2-7, with D unclear. Trimming shortened V by 3 bases and J by 6 bases, and 15 bases separated the two germline ends. This CDR3 is 14 amino acids long. Germline CDR1 and CDR2: MDHEN and SYDVKM. The CDR3 DNA reads as TGTGCCAGCAGTTTGGGCAGCCTAGGACGCGAGCAGTACTTC. Encoded protein: CASSLGSLGREQYF.

Only one count was recorded for this clone. This chain joins TRBV11-2 and TRBJ2-2; TRBD2 aligns across 11 bases. CDR1 SGHAT and CDR2 FQNNGV come from the germline V gene. This CDR3 spans 16 amino acids. V dropped 5 bases and J dropped 4; count of bases not matched to a gene: 6. CDR3 loop: CASSPASGRFTGELFF. DNA of the CDR3: TGTGCCAGCAGCCCCGCTAGCGGGAGGTTCACCGGGGAGCTGTTTTTT.

In this sample, this clone turned up once. The V call is TRBV11-1, the J call TRBJ2-1, with D possibly TRBD1 on 5 matching bases. The CDR3 sequence is 15 residues long. Between the trimmed V and J ends, which lost 1 base and 2 bases, there was a span of 9 bases. From germline, CDR1 is SGHAT and CDR2 FQDESV (reference sequence). CDR3 protein: CASSLDTGAYNEQFF. DNA for the CDR3: TGTGCCAGCAGCTTAGATACAGGAGCCTACAATGAGCAGTTCTTC.

V usage is TRBV2 and J usage is TRBJ2-7; no firm D call. The CDR3 runs 14 residues. Germline V CDR1 and CDR2: SNHLY, FYNNEI. Trimming removed 4 bases at V and 6 bases at J, with 16 bases between. The CDR3 DNA sequence: TGTGCCAGCAGTGGGACGCTTTCGTCCGTCGAGCAGTACTTC. Protein: CASSGTLSSVEQYF. Full variable domain (rest looked up from reference TRBV2 and TRBJ2-7): EPEVTQTPSHQVTQMGQEVILRCVPISNHLYFYWYRQILGQKVEFLVSFYNNEISEKSEIFDDQFSVERPDGSNFTLKIRSTKLEDSAMYFCASSGTLSSVEQYFGPGTRLTVT.

The J gene is TRBJ2-5, the V gene TRBV5-4, with D unresolved. The V gene's germline CDR1 is SGHNT and CDR2 YYREEE (reference sequence). This CDR3 has 15 residues. V was cut by 0 bases and J by 0 bases, with 9 bases left in between. The CDR3 sequence: CASSLATAYQETQYF. The CDR3 bases are TGTGCCAGCAGCTTGGCTACAGCGTACCAAGAGACCCAGTACTTC.

The chain is built from TRBV9 and TRBJ1-3; no firm D call. The CDR3 is 12 amino acids. Germline CDR1 and CDR2: SGDLS and YYNGEE. The V gene lost 4 bases and the J gene lost 4 bases, with 6 bases spanning the gap. CDR3 coding DNA: TGTGCCAGCAGCCCCCTCGGAAACACCATATATTTT. Protein product: CASSPLGNTIYF.

The chain couples TRBV5-1 to TRBJ2-3; 9 bases are a match to TRBD1. The germline CDR1 and CDR2 sequences are SGHRS and YFSETQ. V lost 1 base and J lost 4; bases outside the gene matches: 4. The CDR3 is made up of 15 amino acids. The CDR3 region has the DNA TGCGCCAGCAGCTTGTCCACAGGGGGCCCAGATACGCAGTATTTT. It encodes CASSLSTGGPDTQYF.

The chain recombines TRBV19 with TRBJ2-3; D is possibly TRBD2 (7 bases). CDR3 length equals 15 residues. Germline CDR1 is LNHDA and CDR2 is SQIVND (reference sequence). V was cut by 5 bases and J by 2 bases, with 14 bases left in between. The CDR3 DNA is TGTGCCAGTAGTTGGGAGGGGGGATACACAGATACGCAGTATTTT. Amino acid sequence: CASSWEGGYTDTQYF. The variable domain in full, completed from reference TRBV19 and TRBJ2-3, reads DGGITQSPKYLFRKEGQNVTLSCEQNLNHDAMYWYRQDPGQGLRLIYYSQIVNDFQKGDIAEGYSVSREKKESFPLTVTSAQKNPTAFYLCASSWEGGYTDTQYFGPGTRLTVL.

V gene TRBV16 combines with J gene TRBJ1-2; possible D gene TRBD1, 5 bases. This CDR3 has 15 amino acids. CDR1 KGHSY and CDR2 FQNENV come from the germline V gene. Trimming cost V 0 bases and J 4 bases, with 12 bases left between them. This CDR3 is CASSQSGRDGYGYTF. The CDR3, as DNA: TGTGCCAGCAGCCAATCGGGGCGGGACGGCTATGGCTACACCTTC.

The genes are TRBV19 and TRBJ2-1; 8 nucleotides line up with TRBD2. Germline CDR1 LNHDA, CDR2 SQIVND (reference sequence). CDR3 length: 14 amino acids. V was clipped by 6 bases and J by 15 bases; unmatched bases: 16. CDR3 sequence reads: CASRLSGGRSRMFF. CDR3 sequence (DNA): TGTGCCAGTAGGCTAAGCGGGGGCCGAAGTAGAATGTTCTTC.